This TCR beta chain originates from a study of blood T cells in healthy people across ages (dated by TCRdb to between 2014 and 2016). For the study in its entirety: In model experiments, template switching captured about one uniquely barcoded TCR beta cDNA molecule for every two T cells. Using deep sequencing normalized with unique cDNA molecular identifiers, the study measured how TCR beta repertoire diversity changes with age. Donors of different ages were randomly distributed across sequencing lanes to avoid experimental bias. Donors were grouped into four age groups: young (average approximately 15 years), middle-aged (39), aged (over 55) and long-lived (approximately 82). Two additional independent replicas of 1 million unique cDNA reads from the same blood draw were analyzed for two donors (one aged 18 to 30 and one aged 80 or older).

Donors were under 40 systemically healthy Caucasian individuals from Russia aged roughly 6 to 90 years. Each donor gave around 9.9 milliliters of peripheral blood, collected into EDTA-treated Vacutainer tubes. Ficoll-Paque density-gradient centrifugation was used to isolate PBMCs, with at least 7 million obtained per sample. Total RNA was extracted from PBMCs with Trizol reagent, with at least 6 micrograms obtained per sample. For every donor, an aliquot of PBMCs went through flow cytometry to measure the percentages of naive CD45RAhigh/CD27high T cells. Results and caveats for the whole study, not just this receptor: Estimates of total diversity from one million sequenced T cells were regarded as lower bounds and underestimates. Compared with the aged group, the long-lived group had more naive CD4+ T cells, fewer expanded clones and increased TCR diversity, suggesting age selection. Conclusive comparison of naive and antigen-experienced compartments was prevented by the profiling of bulk unsorted PBMCs. Because donor CMV infection status was unknown, age-related changes in expanded clonotypes were potentially confounded. Observed TCR beta diversity per million T cells fell roughly linearly with age, and a significant reduction was already apparent by age about 38. Observed TCR beta diversity correlated strongly with the percentage of naive T cells measured by flow cytometry.

Between the V and J ends, shortened by 4 bases and 2 bases respectively, the junction contains 15 bases. Taken from the germline V gene, the CDR1 and CDR2 loops are SGHTA and FQGNSA. Including cysteine and phenylalanine, the CDR3 has 16 amino acids. The sequence is cut down to CDR3 DNA, 48 bases in frame from base 1. The receptor library was made with 5' RACE. The listed sequencing device is Illumina HiSeq 2500. A second roughly 7 to 12 cycle PCR used a sample-barcoded 5' primer and a J-beta primer mix. A template-switch 5' adaptor carrying 12 random nucleotides introduced a unique molecular identifier onto each TCR beta cDNA molecule. Each sample yielded at least 3 million CDR3-containing paired-end reads. All of the RNA was converted into first-strand cDNA using the Mint cDNA synthesis kit, with a TRBC-specific oligonucleotide serving as the primer. All cDNA was treated with uracil-DNA glycosylase and then went through a first 18-cycle PCR with the universal primers M1SS and BC2_uni_R. The paper's processing steps were these. Each sample was normalized by randomly selecting 1 million high-quality reads, each carrying a distinct molecular identifier. Reads with shared molecular identifiers were discarded instead of being binned into consensus sequences. MiTCR, with a Q25 quality threshold and the strictest error-elimination algorithm, was used for CDR3 identification, clonotype clustering and error correction. A nonparametric unseen species model with Euler transformation was used to estimate a lower bound on total TCR beta diversity. TCRdb reprocessed the public reads (quality trimming at Q25 with fastp, clone calling with MiXCR) and kept in-frame beta chains. Each record represents a unique CDR3 protein, reported with the most common genes and DNA among its rows. In this record, the V and J calls reflect TCRdb's handling and not the investigators' own analysis. This sample holds 550,000 to 750,000 distinct CDR3 sequences; roughly 21% were observed only once. Together, the top ten hold 3.5% to 4% of the sample.

This clonotype was picked up a small number of times. What antigen it recognizes has not been identified. The input lacks base qualities; no much larger clone sits a single base away. This TCR came from a man in his 70s in good health. Sequenced material: blood. The chain employs TRBV7-2 and TRBJ2-1; no D gene is confidently identified. The DNA sequence follows: TGTGCCAGCAGCTCGACCCCCCGGGTACCCTACAATGAGCAGTTCTTC. Its protein is CASSSTPRVPYNEQFF.